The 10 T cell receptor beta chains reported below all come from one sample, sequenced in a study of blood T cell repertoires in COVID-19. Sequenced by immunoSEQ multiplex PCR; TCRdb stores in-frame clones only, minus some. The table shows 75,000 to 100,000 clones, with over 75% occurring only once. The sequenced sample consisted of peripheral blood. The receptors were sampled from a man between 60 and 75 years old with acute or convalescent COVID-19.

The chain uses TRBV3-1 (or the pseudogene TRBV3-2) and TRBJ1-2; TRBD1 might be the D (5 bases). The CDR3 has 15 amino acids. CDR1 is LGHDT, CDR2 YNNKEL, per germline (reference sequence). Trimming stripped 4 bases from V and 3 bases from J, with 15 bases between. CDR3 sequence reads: CASSPLGGGDYGYTF. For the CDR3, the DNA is TGTGCCAGCAGCCCCCTGGGGGGGGGAGACTATGGCTACACCTTC.

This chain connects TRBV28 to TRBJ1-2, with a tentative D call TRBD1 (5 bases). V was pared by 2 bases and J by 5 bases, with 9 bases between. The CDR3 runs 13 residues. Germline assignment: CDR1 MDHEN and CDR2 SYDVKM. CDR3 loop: CASSLVQEYGYTF. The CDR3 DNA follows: TGTGCCAGCAGTTTAGTACAGGAATATGGCTACACCTTC.

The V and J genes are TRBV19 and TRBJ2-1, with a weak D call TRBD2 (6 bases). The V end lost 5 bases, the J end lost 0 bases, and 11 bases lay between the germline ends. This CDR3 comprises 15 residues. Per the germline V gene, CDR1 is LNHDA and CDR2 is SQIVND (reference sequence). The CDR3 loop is CASSLDGSSYNEQFF. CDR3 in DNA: TGTGCCAGTAGTCTGGACGGGAGCTCCTACAATGAGCAGTTCTTC.

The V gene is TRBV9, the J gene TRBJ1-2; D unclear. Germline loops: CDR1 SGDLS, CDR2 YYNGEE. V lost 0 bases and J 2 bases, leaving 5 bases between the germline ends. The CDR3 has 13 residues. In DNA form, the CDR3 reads TGTGCCAGCAGCGTAGACAGAAACTATGGCTACACCTTC. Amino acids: CASSVDRNYGYTF. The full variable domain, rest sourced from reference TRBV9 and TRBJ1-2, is DSGVTQTPKHLITATGQRVTLRCSPRSGDLSVYWYQQSLDQGLQFLIQYYNGEERAKGNILERFSAQQFPDLHSELNLSSLELGDSALYFCASSVDRNYGYTFGSGTRLTVV.

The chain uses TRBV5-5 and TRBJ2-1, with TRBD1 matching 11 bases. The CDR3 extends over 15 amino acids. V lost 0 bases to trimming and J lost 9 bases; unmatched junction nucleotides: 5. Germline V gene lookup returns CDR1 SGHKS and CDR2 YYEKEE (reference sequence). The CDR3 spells CASSLAGTGGLEQFF. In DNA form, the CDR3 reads TGTGCCAGCAGCTTGGCAGGGACAGGGGGGCTTGAGCAGTTCTTC.

CDR3 loop: CASSLANQNTEAFF. CDR3 coding DNA: TGTGCCAGCAGCTTGGCAAACCAGAACACTGAAGCTTTCTTT. V usage is TRBV9 and J usage is TRBJ1-1, with D unresolved. The CDR3 length is 14 residues. V was cut by 4 bases and J by 1 base, with 11 bases left in between. Germline values: CDR1 SGDLS, CDR2 YYNGEE. The entire variable domain, with the rest obtained from reference TRBV9 and TRBJ1-1, is as follows: DSGVTQTPKHLITATGQRVTLRCSPRSGDLSVYWYQQSLDQGLQFLIQYYNGEERAKGNILERFSAQQFPDLHSELNLSSLELGDSALYFCASSLANQNTEAFFGQGTRLTVV.

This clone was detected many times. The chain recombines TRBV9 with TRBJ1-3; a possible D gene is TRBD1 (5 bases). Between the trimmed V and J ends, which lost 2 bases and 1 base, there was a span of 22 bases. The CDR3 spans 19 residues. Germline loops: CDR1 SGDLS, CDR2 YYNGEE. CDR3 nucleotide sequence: TGTGCCAGCAGCGTCGCGGGAGGGGTATTGGACTTGTCTGGAAACACCATATATTTT. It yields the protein CASSVAGGVLDLSGNTIYF.

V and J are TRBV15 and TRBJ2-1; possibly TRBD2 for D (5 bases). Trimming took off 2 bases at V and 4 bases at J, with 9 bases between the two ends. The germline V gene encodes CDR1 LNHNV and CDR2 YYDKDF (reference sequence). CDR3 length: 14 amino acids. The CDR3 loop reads CATSRSLDYNEQFF. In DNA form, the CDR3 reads TGTGCCACCAGCAGATCACTAGATTACAATGAGCAGTTCTTC.

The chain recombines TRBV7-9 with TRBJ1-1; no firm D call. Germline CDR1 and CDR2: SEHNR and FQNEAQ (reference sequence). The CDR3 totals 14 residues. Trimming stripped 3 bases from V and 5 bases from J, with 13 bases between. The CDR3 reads CASSLGRSKTEAFF. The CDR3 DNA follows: TGTGCCAGCAGCTTGGGCAGGTCCAAGACTGAAGCTTTCTTT.

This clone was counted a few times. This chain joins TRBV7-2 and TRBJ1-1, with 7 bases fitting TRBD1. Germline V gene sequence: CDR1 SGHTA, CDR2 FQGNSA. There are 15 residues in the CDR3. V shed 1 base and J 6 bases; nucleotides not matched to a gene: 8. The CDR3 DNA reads TGTGCCAGCAGCTTAGGACGCACAGGGGCCTCTGAAGCTTTCTTT. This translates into CASSLGRTGASEAFF.